A single sample gave rise to the 29 T cell receptor beta chains below, sequenced in a study of blood T cell repertoires in COVID-19. TCRdb's table, derived via immunoSEQ multiplex PCR, lists solely in-frame clones and lacks some. The repertoire holds roughly 290,000 clones, with about 90% as singletons. The material sequenced was PBMCs or T cells enriched from blood (not recorded which). The receptors here all came from a woman between 18 and 29 years old with acute COVID-19.

This sequence joins TRBV4-2 and TRBJ1-5; D might be TRBD1 (6 bases). Trimming took off 0 bases at V and 3 bases at J, with 9 bases between the two ends. Germline assignment: CDR1 LGHNA and CDR2 YNFKEQ. The CDR3 sequence is 15 residues long. CDR3 sequence reads: CASSQETGVNQPQHF. The CDR3 DNA reads as TGTGCCAGCAGCCAAGAGACAGGAGTCAATCAGCCCCAGCATTTT.

This chain links TRBV19 with TRBJ2-1; D not certain. Deletions cut 5 bases from V and 6 bases from J, with 8 bases between. The CDR3 consists of 12 residues. Germline-derived CDR1 and CDR2 are LNHDA and SQIVND (reference sequence). CDR3 in amino acids: CASSPSRNEQFF. The DNA for the CDR3 is TGTGCCAGTAGTCCAAGCCGCAATGAGCAGTTCTTC.

This clone is a singleton in its sample. V gene TRBV18 combines with J gene TRBJ2-5; D not resolved. The V and J ends lost 2 bases and 2 bases respectively, with 9 bases between them. Germline V gene data show CDR1 as KGHSH and CDR2 as LQKENI. This CDR3 comprises 14 residues. Written as DNA, the CDR3 is TGTGCCAGCTCACCAAGCTCCAGGCAAGAGACCCAGTACTTC. Translation: CASSPSSRQETQYF.

V and J are TRBV2 and TRBJ2-1; 8 bases agree with TRBD2. The CDR3 spans 13 residues. V gave up 9 bases and J gave up 6 bases; unmatched junction bases: 7. The germline V gene encodes CDR1 SNHLY and CDR2 FYNNEI. The CDR3 protein is CASPGGDGNEQFF. In nucleotides, the CDR3 is TGTGCCAGTCCGGGGGGGGACGGCAATGAGCAGTTCTTC.

This clone occurred once. V usage is TRBV24-1 and J usage is TRBJ2-7; D not resolved. The CDR3 totals 16 residues. V dropped 0 bases and J dropped 3 bases, with 14 bases sitting between them. CDR1 and CDR2 from the germline V gene are KGHDR and SFDVKD. The CDR3 DNA is TGTGCCACCAGTGATTTGTGGCCCCCTCGGGTCTACGAGCAGTACTTC. Translated: CATSDLWPPRVYEQYF.

This chain uses TRBV19 with TRBJ2-5; 8 nucleotides line up with TRBD1. The V segment lost 4 bases and the J segment 2 bases; nucleotides outside the gene matches: 3. Germline V CDR1 and CDR2: LNHDA, SQIVND (reference sequence). The CDR3 contains 14 residues. The CDR3 DNA reads as TGTGCCAGTAGTACTACAGGGGGACAAGAGACCCAGTACTTC. It codes for CASSTTGGQETQYF.

This sequence joins TRBV15 and TRBJ1-5, with D perhaps TRBD1 (6 bases). Germline lookup yields CDR1 LNHNV and CDR2 YYDKDF (reference sequence). V was pared by 0 bases and J by 5 bases, with 8 bases between. This CDR3 has 14 amino acids. The DNA for the CDR3 is TGTGCCACCAGCAGAGAACAGGGATATCAGCCCCAGCATTTT. Residues: CATSREQGYQPQHF.

This clone came up a few times. The chain links TRBV7-8 to TRBJ2-7; unclear D gene. The CDR3 has 13 residues. Trimming pared 1 base from V and 11 bases from J, leaving 15 bases between. Per the germline V gene, CDR1 is SGHVS and CDR2 is FQNEAQ. Written as DNA, the CDR3 is TGTGCCAGCAGCTTAGGTCTTGGCGGAGTGGAGTACTTC. Amino acid sequence: CASSLGLGGVEYF. Variable domain in full (rest from reference TRBV7-8 and TRBJ2-7): GAGVSQSPRYKVAKRGQDVALRCDPISGHVSLFWYQQALGQGPEFLTYFQNEAQLDKSGLPSDRFFAERPEGSVSTLKIQRTQQEDSAVYLCASSLGLGGVEYFGPGTRLTVT.

This rearrangement joins TRBV11-2 to TRBJ1-4; TRBD1 matches at 7 bases. The CDR3 is 14 amino acids. Germline assignment: CDR1 SGHAT and CDR2 FQNNGV. The junction had 1 base not matched to a gene; V was cut back by 4 bases and J by 2 bases. CDR3 sequence: CASSSTGTNEKLFF. In DNA, the CDR3 is TGTGCCAGCAGCTCGACAGGGACTAATGAAAAACTGTTTTTT.

J is TRBJ1-2 and V is TRBV5-4; D possibly corresponds to TRBD1 (6 bases). The CDR3 is 15 amino acids. Trimming pared 2 bases from V and 1 base from J, leaving 12 bases between. Per germline, CDR1 SGHNT and CDR2 YYREEE (reference sequence). CDR3 DNA sequence: TGTGCCAGCAGCTTCCGAGACAGGCTTAACTATGGCTACACCTTC. Protein product: CASSFRDRLNYGYTF. The whole variable domain, remainder taken from reference TRBV5-4 and TRBJ1-2, is ETGVTQSPTHLIKTRGQQVTLRCSSQSGHNTVSWYQQALGQGPQFIFQYYREEENGRGNFPPRFSGLQFPNYSSELNVNALELDDSALYLCASSFRDRLNYGYTFGSGTRLTVV.

The J gene is TRBJ2-5, the V gene TRBV30; 8 nucleotides align to TRBD2. Per germline, CDR1 GTSNPN and CDR2 SVGIG (reference sequence). Losses at the gene ends were 0 bases for V and 5 bases for J; bases not matched to a gene: 11. CDR3 length: 16 residues. This chain's CDR3 is CAWSVLAGRAVETQYF. The CDR3 coding sequence is TGTGCCTGGAGTGTACTTGCCGGGAGGGCGGTTGAGACCCAGTACTTC.

J is TRBJ2-7 and V is TRBV7-2; TRBD2 might be the D (5 bases). In germline, CDR1 is SGHTA, CDR2 FQGNSA. The CDR3 extends over 12 amino acids. V shed 5 bases and J shed 7 bases, with 12 bases lying between them. The CDR3 loop reads CASSHRTGEQYF. The CDR3 DNA is TGTGCCAGCAGCCACCGGACGGGAGAGCAGTACTTC.

The chain carries TRBV27 and TRBJ2-6; D may be TRBD1 (7 bases). CDR1 is MNHEY, CDR2 SMNVEV, per germline (reference sequence). The length of the CDR3 is 21 residues. V was trimmed by 2 bases and J by 1 base, leaving 24 bases between them. Here the CDR3 DNA reads TGTGCCAGCAGTTTAATCCAAACTCGACAGGGAGGTAGGTCTGGGGCCAACGTCCTGACTTTC. It yields the protein CASSLIQTRQGGRSGANVLTF.

This sequence joins TRBV18 and TRBJ2-1; 10 bases are shared with TRBD2. V lost 2 bases and J lost 10; bases outside the gene matches: 5. CDR1 and CDR2 from the germline V gene are KGHSH and LQKENI. This CDR3 is built from 14 residues. The CDR3 DNA reads TGTGCCAGCTCACCAACTAGCGGGATTGGGGAGCAGTTCTTC. This translates into CASSPTSGIGEQFF.

The rearrangement links TRBV28 to TRBJ1-1; D is possibly TRBD1 (6 bases). V lost 6 bases, J lost 13 bases, and 18 bases lay in between. CDR1 and CDR2 (germline): MDHEN, SYDVKM. The CDR3 is 12 residues long. The CDR3: CASRPLGQGGFF. The CDR3 region has the DNA TGTGCCAGCAGACCCCTGGGACAAGGGGGTTTCTTT.

This clone was seen just once. The chain couples TRBV18 to TRBJ2-5; TRBD2 aligns across 8 bases. This CDR3 is 14 amino acids long. Looked up from germline, CDR1 is KGHSH and CDR2 is LQKENI. After removal of 3 bases from V and 5 bases from J, the junction contained 5 bases not matched to a gene. In DNA form, the CDR3 reads TGTGCCAGCTCACCCCAGCGGGGGCGTGAGACCCAGTACTTC. Translated, it gives CASSPQRGRETQYF.

This chain links TRBV7-9 with TRBJ2-1; 7 positions agree with TRBD1. The junction had 3 bases not matched to a gene; V was cut back by 4 bases and J by 0 bases. The CDR3 loop spans 15 amino acids. The germline gives CDR1 SEHNR, CDR2 FQNEAQ (reference sequence). CDR3 DNA sequence: TGTGCCAGCAGCTCCACAGGGGTCTCCTACAATGAGCAGTTCTTC. As protein: CASSSTGVSYNEQFF.

This clone was observed once. The V gene is TRBV7-2, the J gene TRBJ1-6, with D perhaps TRBD1 (5 bases). V lost 5 bases, J lost 12 bases, and 11 bases lay in between. CDR3 size: 12 residues. The germline CDR1 and CDR2 sequences are SGHTA and FQGNSA. The CDR3 region is CASSARQGPLHF. CDR3 nucleotide sequence: TGTGCCAGCAGCGCGCGGCAGGGACCCCTCCACTTT.

The chain couples TRBV7-9 to TRBJ1-1; 7 nucleotides align to TRBD1. V gave up 1 base and J gave up 0 bases; unmatched junction bases: 2. Germline CDR1 SEHNR, CDR2 FQNEAQ (reference sequence). The CDR3 is 15 amino acids. The CDR3 coding sequence is TGTGCCAGCAGCTTAGAGGGGACAGTGAACACTGAAGCTTTCTTT. Protein sequence: CASSLEGTVNTEAFF.

The rearrangement uses TRBV27 and TRBJ1-2; TRBD1 agrees at 7 bases. Germline loops: CDR1 MNHEY, CDR2 SMNVEV (reference sequence). The ends lost 9 bases at V and 4 bases at J; junction bases unmatched: 8. The CDR3 runs 13 residues. The CDR3 sequence is CASGQALSYGYTF. Written as DNA, the CDR3 is TGTGCCAGTGGACAGGCCCTATCCTATGGCTACACCTTC.

The gene calls are TRBV29-1 and TRBJ2-2; a possible D gene is TRBD1 (6 bases). V was cut by 3 bases and J by 2 bases, with 22 bases left in between. Germline lookup yields CDR1 SQVTM and CDR2 ANQGSEA. The CDR3 is 18 residues long. This CDR3 is CSVEGLRPGTPNTGELFF. The CDR3, as DNA: TGCAGCGTTGAGGGGTTGCGTCCGGGGACACCTAACACCGGGGAGCTGTTTTTT.

The V call is TRBV5-4, the J call TRBJ2-2; D uncertain. The CDR3 is made up of 15 amino acids. V lost 5 bases to trimming and J lost 7 bases, with 18 bases between them. Germline lookup yields CDR1 SGHNT and CDR2 YYREEE (reference sequence). The CDR3 reads CASRSEIGSGGELFF. The CDR3 DNA sequence: TGTGCCAGCAGGAGTGAGATTGGGTCAGGCGGGGAGCTGTTTTTT.

The genes are TRBV2 and TRBJ2-1, with D perhaps matching TRBD2 (6 bases). This CDR3 is built from 16 residues. Trimming stripped 4 bases from V and 1 base from J, with 14 bases between. Germline V gives CDR1 SNHLY, CDR2 FYNNEI. In DNA form, the CDR3 reads TGTGCCAGCAGTGGAGTGGGGGGAGAGTCCTACAATGAGCAGTTCTTC. Translating gives CASSGVGGESYNEQFF. Complete variable domain (other parts from reference TRBV2 and TRBJ2-1): EPEVTQTPSHQVTQMGQEVILRCVPISNHLYFYWYRQILGQKVEFLVSFYNNEISEKSEIFDDQFSVERPDGSNFTLKIRSTKLEDSAMYFCASSGVGGESYNEQFFGPGTRLTVL.

The V gene is TRBV12-3 or TRBV12-4, the J gene TRBJ2-1, with TRBD1 matching 8 bases. V lost 4 bases to trimming and J lost 8 bases; unmatched junction nucleotides: 4. The CDR3 runs 13 residues. The chain's CDR3 is CASSWTGIDEQFF. CDR3 DNA sequence: TGTGCCAGCAGTTGGACAGGGATCGATGAGCAGTTCTTC.

The chain is built from TRBV7-2 and TRBJ2-4; D gene uncertain. V shed 2 bases and J shed 1 base, with 15 bases lying between them. This CDR3 contains 17 residues. CDR1 SGHTA and CDR2 FQGNSA come from the germline V gene. The CDR3: CASSLNSIVGAKNIQYF. The CDR3 DNA follows: TGTGCCAGCAGCTTAAACAGTATAGTTGGGGCCAAAAACATTCAGTACTTC.

The V call is TRBV7-2, the J call TRBJ2-1, with 12 nucleotides matching TRBD2. The junction had 7 bases not matched to a gene; V was cut back by 2 bases and J by 8 bases. CDR1 SGHTA and CDR2 FQGNSA come from the germline V gene. The CDR3 contains 16 residues. The CDR3 DNA follows: TGTGCCAGCAGCTTAAACGTGGGACTAGCGGGTCATGAGCAGTTCTTC. This translates into CASSLNVGLAGHEQFF.

The chain carries TRBV4-1 and TRBJ1-3; the match to TRBD1 covers 9 bases. The CDR3 covers 16 residues. Germline V gene lookup returns CDR1 MGHRA and CDR2 YSYEKL. Trimming took 4 bases from V and 0 from J; bases not matched to a gene: 4. CDR3 in amino acids: CASSPPTGGSGNTIYF. The CDR3 DNA reads TGCGCCAGCAGCCCTCCGACAGGGGGCTCTGGAAACACCATATATTTT.

This clone was seen a single time. V is TRBV30 and J is TRBJ1-5, with D possibly matching TRBD1 (6 bases). The CDR3 consists of 13 residues. Looked up from germline, CDR1 is GTSNPN and CDR2 is SVGIG (reference sequence). Trimming removed 1 base at V and 4 bases at J, with 8 bases between. The CDR3: CAWSGDRNQPQHF. In DNA form, the CDR3 reads TGTGCCTGGAGTGGAGACAGGAATCAGCCCCAGCATTTT.

This clone was seen a single time. The chain has TRBV5-1 and TRBJ2-1, with a possible D match to TRBD1 (6 bases). The V end was cut by 3 bases, the J end by 6 bases, with 16 bases between. Germline V gene data show CDR1 as SGHRS and CDR2 as YFSETQ. The CDR3 runs to 15 residues. The CDR3 nucleotides are TGCGCCAGCAGCTCCGCACAGGGTTTCGTCAATGAGCAGTTCTTC. Translated, it gives CASSSAQGFVNEQFF.